This T cell receptor (beta chain) came from a study of control samples from healthy donors and cancer patients. The CDR3 length is 14 residues. Trimming cost V 4 bases and J 5 bases; bases outside gene matches: 3. Germline V lookup: CDR1 MNHEY, CDR2 SMNVEV (reference sequence). The protocol was immunoSEQ multiplex PCR, while the TCRdb copy is restricted to in-frame clones and leaves out a portion. Of about 150,000 clones detected, around 90% appear once; the ten largest clones hold over 4.5%. The chain employs TRBV27 and TRBJ1-5; 9 bases match TRBD1. The sample taken for sequencing was blood. This clonotype was obtained from a man aged 25 to 40 in good health. DNA of the CDR3: TGTGCCAGCAGTTCGGGACAGGGTTATCAGCCCCAGCATTTT. Residues: CASSSGQGYQPQHF.